This T cell receptor beta chain derives from a study of T cell changes during pregnancy in multiple sclerosis. Assay: immunoSEQ multiplex PCR; the TCRdb copy retains only in-frame clones and omits some. In the table there are 35,000 to 45,000 clones, roughly 90% of which are singletons. Germline V gives CDR1 MNHEY, CDR2 SVGAGI. The CDR3 spans 12 residues. The V end lost 8 bases, the J end lost 7 bases, and 14 bases lay between the germline ends. The source material was peripheral blood, sampled in the second trimester of pregnancy. The gene calls are TRBV6-5 and TRBJ2-5, with D possibly being TRBD1 (5 bases). This TCR came from a female donor in good health, enrolled as a control in a pregnancy study. CDR3: CASGGQAGTQYF. CDR3 sequence (DNA): TGTGCCAGCGGCGGACAAGCAGGGACCCAGTACTTC.